Below, one T cell receptor (beta chain) is given with its context. This sample was included in a study of blood T cell repertoires in COVID-19. The assay was immunoSEQ multiplex PCR, and TCRdb's table has in-frame clones only and misses some. In the table there are more than 90,000 clones, 80% to 90% of which are singletons. The CDR3 covers 13 residues. Germline assignment: CDR1 SGHTA and CDR2 FQGNSA. The germline V and J ends were trimmed by 1 base and 5 bases, with 8 bases remaining between them. The receptor's source is a man between 65 and 85 years old who had recovered from COVID-19. The sequenced material came from peripheral blood. The chain uses TRBV7-2 and TRBJ1-1; D uncertain. CDR3 coding DNA: TGTGCCAGCAGCTTAGATCCCGAGACTGAAGCTTTCTTT. Protein: CASSLDPETEAFF.